Presented here are 13 T cell receptor beta chains from one specimen sequenced in a study of tumor-infiltrating lymphocytes in primary liver carcinoma. They got blood RNA out of unsorted whole blood and also pulled out germline DNA. From around 500 ng of total RNA, TCR beta-specific cDNA was reverse-transcribed using a constant-region primer. Libraries of TCR beta came from three nested multiplex PCR rounds with slightly modified ARM-PCR. Two initial PCR rounds of around 10 cycles each paired TRBV1-TRBV30 forward primers with a C-beta reverse primer. One entry per CDR3 protein results from TCRdb running MiXCR on the multiplex PCR reads. The sample records about 320,000 distinct CDR3 sequences, 60% to 80% being singletons. The sample was peripheral blood. All receptors come from a man aged 35 to 55 with primary liver carcinoma and hepatitis B virus infection.

With regard to this clonotype: This may come from a read error, since a much larger clone is one base off. The chain employs TRBV6-2 or TRBV6-3 and TRBJ2-1; 8 positions match TRBD2. The length of the CDR3 is 13 residues. V lost 7 bases to trimming and J lost 8 bases; unmatched junction nucleotides: 7. Germline lookup yields CDR1 MNHEY and CDR2 SVGEGT. The DNA of the CDR3 is TGTGCCAGCAAACAGGGACTAGTCGATGAGCAGTTCTTC. Translated, it gives CASKQGLVDEQFF.

In the case of this clonotype: A read error is possible here, since a much larger clone lies one base away. The chain has TRBV14 and TRBJ2-3; D gene unclear. CDR1 and CDR2 from the germline V gene are SGHDN and FVKESK. This CDR3 comprises 12 residues. The DNA for the CDR3 is TGTGCCAACAGCCAACACACAGATACGCAGTATTTT. Residues: CANSQHTDTQYF.

This clonotype was detected many times. The chain joins TRBV12-3 or TRBV12-4 to TRBJ1-5, with D unclear. V was shortened by 3 bases and J by 1 base, with 7 bases between the two germline ends. The CDR3 totals 14 residues. This CDR3 reads CASSFRLSNQPQHF. The CDR3 DNA sequence: TGTGCCAGCAGTTTTCGGCTGAGCAATCAGCCCCAGCATTTT.

This clonotype has just one count. The missing conserved phenylalanine or tryptophan at the end of this CDR3 makes a read error likely. The chain couples TRBV11-2 to TRBJ2-2; no clear D. Between the trimmed V and J ends, which lost 5 bases and 6 bases, there was a span of 16 bases. Germline lookup yields CDR1 SGHAT and CDR2 FQNNGV. The CDR3 sequence is 15 residues long. CDR3 sequence (DNA): TGTGCCAGCAGCCCACCAGGCCCTTTCCCCGGGGAGCTGTTTGTT. Its translation is CASSPPGPFPGELFV.

This clonotype was counted a few times. The rearrangement links TRBV6-2 or TRBV6-3 to TRBJ2-1; D uncertain. The germline V gene encodes CDR1 MNHEY and CDR2 SVGEGT. V gave up 10 bases and J gave up 4 bases, with 8 bases separating them. This CDR3 contains 11 residues. The CDR3 nucleotides read TGTGCCAACAGCCCATACAATGAGCAGTTCTTC. Amino acid sequence: CANSPYNEQFF.

This clonotype has a single count. Germline is not matched at one junction end, which may reflect a read error. The chain has TRBV6-6 and TRBJ1-2, with a weak D call TRBD1 (6 bases). CDR3 length: 14 amino acids. Germline values: CDR1 MNHNY, CDR2 SVGAGI (reference sequence). The CDR3 bases are TGTGTCAGCAGAAAACCGGACAGCTCCTATGGCTACACCTTC. Translated: CVSRKPDSSYGYTF.

For this clonotype: This clone may be a read error of a much larger clone one base away. The final CDR3 position lacks the conserved phenylalanine or tryptophan, pointing to a likely read error. The chain employs TRBV11-2 and TRBJ2-5, with 11 positions matching TRBD2. The germline gives CDR1 SGHAT, CDR2 FQNNGV. This CDR3 is built from 15 residues. Losses at the gene ends were 3 bases for V and 3 bases for J; bases not matched to a gene: 3. CDR3 protein: CASSFQGLAEETQYL. The CDR3 DNA follows: TGTGCCAGCAGCTTTCAGGGACTAGCGGAAGAGACCCAGTACCTC.

The count of this clonotype is one. This could be a read error, since a much larger clone is one nucleotide away. V is TRBV6-1 and J is TRBJ2-7; 9 positions agree with TRBD1. Germline CDR1 and CDR2: MNHNS and SASEGT. This CDR3 comprises 14 residues. In nucleotides, the CDR3 is TGTGCCAGCGGTGAACAGGGGGCGTTGAGGGAGCAGTACTTC. Protein product: CASGEQGALREQYF.

The sample holds many counts of this clonotype. The chain employs TRBV12-3 or TRBV12-4 and TRBJ2-7; D is possibly TRBD1 (5 bases). With 1 base removed from V and 5 bases from J, the gap between germline ends came to 9 bases. There are 13 residues in the CDR3. The CDR3 nucleotides read TGTGCCAGCAGTTTAGACAGGTTCCACGAGCAGTACTTC. Translation gives CASSLDRFHEQYF.

Concerning this clonotype itself: At one boundary the junction diverges from the germline segment, which might be a read error. V usage is TRBV29-1 and J usage is TRBJ2-1, with D possibly being TRBD1 (6 bases). CDR3 length: 16 amino acids. Germline V gene lookup returns CDR1 SQVTM and CDR2 ANQGSEA. In DNA, the CDR3 is TGCAGCGAAACTACAGGGATGGACAGCTCCTACAATGGGCAGTTCTTC. Its translation: CSETTGMDSSYNGQFF.

Note on this clonotype: Being one base from a much bigger clone, this may be a read error. The rearrangement joins TRBV6-2 or TRBV6-3 to TRBJ2-1, with D unresolved. CDR1 is MNHEY and CDR2 is SVGEGT in the germline V gene. The CDR3 loop spans 18 amino acids. With 0 bases removed from V and 5 bases from J, the gap between germline ends came to 20 bases. CDR3 residues: CASSYSRVWDHPNNEQFF. The CDR3 DNA sequence: TGTGCCAGCAGTTACTCGAGAGTTTGGGATCATCCTAACAATGAGCAGTTCTTC.

Concerning this clonotype itself: A much larger clone sits a single nucleotide away, making a read error possible. The CDR3 does not close with the conserved phenylalanine or tryptophan, likely indicating a read error. V gene TRBV6-1 combines with J gene TRBJ2-7; no clear D gene. This CDR3 is built from 11 residues. With 7 bases removed from V and 3 bases from J, the gap between germline ends came to 7 bases. The germline V gene encodes CDR1 MNHNS and CDR2 SASEGT. CDR3 bases: TGTGCCAGCACCACAGTCTACGAGCAGTACTTA. Protein product: CASTTVYEQYL.

Comment on this clonotype: This may be a read error: a much more frequent sequence differs by one nucleotide. The CDR3 does not close with the conserved phenylalanine or tryptophan, likely indicating a read error. The chain combines TRBV7-8 with TRBJ2-3; D remains unclear. This CDR3 has 15 residues. V lost 1 base, J lost 2 bases, and 10 bases lay in between. Germline CDR1 SGHVS, CDR2 FQNEAQ. For the CDR3, the DNA is TGTGCCAGCAGCTTAGACGGGTCCCACACAGATACGCAGTATTCT. It specifies CASSLDGSHTDTQYS.